Each of the 20 T cell receptor beta chains below was sequenced from the same sample in a study of shared clonotypes between healthy human individuals (dated by TCRdb to about 2020). The library was produced with the immunoSEQ multiplex PCR assay. This immuneACCESS table, as held by TCRdb, lists in-frame sequences with V and J called but not all clones. Of the missing ones, under half trace to an unresolved V gene in checked studies; the others have no known cause. For this sample the table gives around 600,000 clones, of which about 96% were detected only once. The ten most abundant clones make up around 0.06% of the sample. The sample consisted of naive CD4+ T cells sorted from blood. The cell subset or site label, read with the paper, signifies: CD45RA+ positively selected. The source of these receptors is a woman under 40 in good health.

The V and J genes are TRBV4-1 and TRBJ1-1; D is perhaps TRBD1 (5 bases). Germline CDR1 MGHRA, CDR2 YSYEKL. Trimming left V 4 bases short and J 3 bases short, with 12 bases between. This CDR3 has 14 residues. CDR3 in amino acids: CASSRIQGDTEAFF. Here the CDR3 DNA reads TGCGCCAGCAGCCGGATTCAGGGAGACACTGAAGCTTTCTTT.

This chain joins TRBV2 and TRBJ1-6, with D tentatively TRBD1 (5 bases). CDR1 and CDR2 (germline): SNHLY, FYNNEI. The V and J ends lost 7 bases and 9 bases respectively, with 7 bases between them. The CDR3 is made up of 11 amino acids. The CDR3 DNA reads as TGTGCCAGCATGAGGGGTTCACCCCTCCACTTT. Its translation is CASMRGSPLHF.

The gene calls are TRBV30 and TRBJ1-6; the D is unclear. The V end was cut by 6 bases, the J end by 9 bases, with 18 bases between. This CDR3 contains 14 residues. The V gene's germline CDR1 is GTSNPN and CDR2 SVGIG (reference sequence). The CDR3 loop reads CACIISPNGSPLHF. The CDR3 DNA reads TGTGCCTGCATTATCTCTCCAAACGGTTCACCCCTCCACTTT.

This chain links TRBV19 with TRBJ1-5; D is perhaps TRBD1 (5 bases). From germline, CDR1 is LNHDA and CDR2 SQIVND (reference sequence). The CDR3 loop spans 14 amino acids. V shed 5 bases and J shed 1 base, with 9 bases lying between them. The CDR3 reads CASSVRDSNQPQHF. For the CDR3, the DNA is TGTGCCAGTAGTGTCCGGGACAGCAATCAGCCCCAGCATTTT.

The chain combines TRBV29-1 with TRBJ2-7; 7 bases line up with TRBD2. The length of the CDR3 is 13 residues. With 7 bases clipped from V and 5 bases from J, the junction kept 11 bases outside the gene matches. Per the germline V gene, CDR1 is SQVTM and CDR2 is ANQGSEA. The CDR3: CSARTSVSDEQYF. CDR3 in DNA: TGCAGCGCCAGGACTAGTGTTAGCGACGAGCAGTACTTC.

V is TRBV11-2 and J is TRBJ1-1; the D is unclear. In germline, CDR1 is SGHAT, CDR2 FQNNGV. The CDR3 has 14 residues. The V end lost 6 bases, the J end lost 2 bases, and 13 bases lay between the germline ends. CDR3 amino acids: CASSPRRTNTEAFF. Written as DNA, the CDR3 is TGTGCCAGCAGTCCAAGACGGACCAACACTGAAGCTTTCTTT.

V usage is TRBV2 and J usage is TRBJ1-2; perhaps TRBD1 as D (5 bases). With 3 bases removed from V and 3 bases from J, the gap between germline ends came to 8 bases. Per the germline V gene, CDR1 is SNHLY and CDR2 is FYNNEI. The CDR3 is 13 amino acids. CDR3: CASSEGEDYGYTF. The CDR3 bases are TGTGCCAGCAGTGAGGGGGAGGACTATGGCTACACCTTC.

This clone was observed a single time. The V and J genes are TRBV28 and TRBJ2-1; 9 bases map to TRBD2. The V and J ends lost 8 bases and 9 bases, in that order; junction bases with no gene match: 11. Germline lookup yields CDR1 MDHEN and CDR2 SYDVKM. The CDR3 runs 14 residues. CDR3 nucleotide sequence: TGTGCCAGCGCCGAAAGCGGGAGGTTTGGTGAGCAGTTCTTC. Its translation: CASAESGRFGEQFF.

The chain couples TRBV5-4 to TRBJ2-3, with TRBD2 matching 12 bases. CDR1 is SGHNT, CDR2 YYREEE, per germline (reference sequence). This CDR3 has 17 amino acids. V lost 4 bases to trimming and J lost 2 bases; unmatched junction nucleotides: 8. CDR3 nucleotides: TGTGCCAGCAGCAAACGGACTAGCGGGGACTACACAGATACGCAGTATTTT. Its protein product is CASSKRTSGDYTDTQYF.

The rearrangement uses TRBV6-5 and TRBJ2-7; 14 nucleotides agree with TRBD2. The CDR3 sequence is 14 residues long. Trimming took 5 bases from V and 9 from J; bases not matched to a gene: 6. Per germline, CDR1 MNHEY and CDR2 SVGAGI. The CDR3, as DNA: TGTGCCAGCAGTCGACTAGCGGGAGGGTTGGGGCAGTACTTC. Amino acids: CASSRLAGGLGQYF.

The chain combines TRBV14 with TRBJ1-1; no definite D call. Trimming left V 2 bases short and J 0 bases short, with 13 bases between. Germline assignment: CDR1 SGHDN and CDR2 FVKESK. The CDR3 spans 16 residues. The CDR3 here is CASSQLPAHMNTEAFF. The CDR3 DNA is TGTGCCAGCAGCCAACTGCCAGCTCACATGAACACTGAAGCTTTCTTT.

This chain links TRBV28 with TRBJ1-1; no firm D call. The CDR3 contains 15 residues. V lost 3 bases to trimming and J lost 1 base, with 12 bases between them. CDR1 MDHEN and CDR2 SYDVKM come from the germline V gene. The CDR3 nucleotides read TGTGCCAGCAGTTTTGTTGGCACAGAGAACACTGAAGCTTTCTTT. It encodes CASSFVGTENTEAFF.

The V call is TRBV5-1, the J call TRBJ2-1, with 8 positions matching TRBD2. Germline CDR1 SGHRS, CDR2 YFSETQ. This CDR3 has 15 amino acids. The ends lost 4 bases at V and 5 bases at J; junction bases unmatched: 8. CDR3 sequence (DNA): TGCGCCAGCAGCCTATGGACTAGCCGAAACAATGAGCAGTTCTTC. Its translation: CASSLWTSRNNEQFF.

The CDR3 DNA sequence: TGTGCCAGCAGCCGGAACACAGGGAAGGGAAACACCATATATTTT. Translated: CASSRNTGKGNTIYF. The chain recombines TRBV11-2 with TRBJ1-3; TRBD1 is a possible D gene (6 bases). The CDR3 totals 15 residues. The V end lost 5 bases, the J end lost 4 bases, and 15 bases lay between the germline ends. Per germline, CDR1 SGHAT and CDR2 FQNNGV.

The chain is built from TRBV6-1 and TRBJ2-3, with TRBD2 matching 8 bases. The V gene end was trimmed by 10 bases and the J gene end by 2 bases; junction bases not matched to a gene: 2. Germline V gene data show CDR1 as MNHNS and CDR2 as SASEGT. This CDR3 has 12 amino acids. The CDR3 nucleotides read TGTGCCACTAGCGGGTTCACAGATACGCAGTATTTT. Its protein is CATSGFTDTQYF.

J is TRBJ2-5 and V is TRBV28; D is unclear. The J call may be faulty, since TRBJ2-7 better matches the DNA end. This CDR3 spans 13 amino acids. The germline CDR1 and CDR2 sequences are MDHEN and SYDVKM. The CDR3 reads CASSRPPPREQYF. In DNA form, the CDR3 reads TGTGCCAGCAGTCGACCCCCTCCCCGCGAGCAGTACTTC.

The rearrangement links TRBV5-5 to TRBJ2-5; D not resolved. Trimming cost V 2 bases and J 2 bases, with 7 bases left between them. CDR3 size: 13 residues. Germline values: CDR1 SGHKS, CDR2 YYEKEE (reference sequence). For the CDR3, the DNA is TGTGCCAGCAGCTTTTCCGGTCAAGAGACCCAGTACTTC. This sequence encodes CASSFSGQETQYF.

The chain employs TRBV18 and TRBJ1-1; 7 bases are a match to TRBD1. This CDR3 region has 13 residues. The V gene end was trimmed by 6 bases and the J gene end by 5 bases; junction bases not matched to a gene: 6. Germline V gives CDR1 KGHSH, CDR2 LQKENI. The CDR3 DNA is TGTGCCAGCTCCCAAAGGGGACAGACTGAAGCTTTCTTT. It translates to CASSQRGQTEAFF.

The chain recombines TRBV5-1 with TRBJ1-5; no firm D call. Trimming left V 0 bases short and J 7 bases short, with 8 bases between. The CDR3 runs to 13 residues. Germline values: CDR1 SGHRS, CDR2 YFSETQ. Here the CDR3 reads CASSLAARQPQHF. In DNA form, the CDR3 reads TGCGCCAGCAGCTTGGCCGCTCGGCAGCCCCAGCATTTT.

The chain links TRBV11-2 to TRBJ2-5, with TRBD2 as a possible D gene (6 bases). The DNA end lines up better with TRBJ2-7; the J call may be wrong. Per the germline V gene, CDR1 is SGHAT and CDR2 is FQNNGV. The CDR3 is 14 amino acids. CDR3 DNA sequence: TGTGCCAGCAGCTTCGGGACTGACGGCTACGAGCAGTACTTC. This gives the protein CASSFGTDGYEQYF.